This record covers a single T cell receptor beta chain. Baseline, cycle 4 day 1, and cycle 7 day 1 were the blood sampling points. The sample comes from a study of OX40 agonist ivuxolimab in advanced cancers. Study-level information: Patients treated during dose escalation were battling hepatocellular carcinoma, melanoma, renal cell or head and neck cancer.

The method was immunoSEQ multiplex PCR; TCRdb's version includes in-frame clones alone and lacks a portion of them. The table shows around 20,000 clones, with 65% to 90% occurring only once. Germline lookup yields CDR1 SGDLS and CDR2 YYNGEE. V was cut by 3 bases and J by 7 bases, with 5 bases left in between. The CDR3 has 12 residues. This sequence was found in an adult with an advanced solid tumor such as melanoma, head and neck, liver or kidney cancer. The chain carries TRBV9 and TRBJ1-6, with D possibly matching TRBD1 (5 bases). The sample consisted of CD4+ or CD8+ T cells sorted from blood, taken in a trial of the OX40 agonist ivuxolimab. CDR3 sequence reads: CASSGGNSPLHF. In nucleotides, the CDR3 is TGTGCCAGCAGCGGGGGGAATTCACCCCTCCACTTT.